The 2 T cell receptor beta chains presented below share a single source sample, sequenced in a study of CDR3 diversity in severe acne. MiXCR was run by TCRdb on the PCR reads, yielding one entry per CDR3 protein. The table includes some 90,000 distinct CDR3 sequences, around half detected once. The material sequenced was blood. These receptors were collected from a male donor in good health, serving as a control.

Within the sample, this clonotype is large. One end of the junction does not line up with germline, which may come from a read error. This rearrangement joins TRBV7-7 to TRBJ2-7; D ambiguous. Germline loops: CDR1 SSHAT, CDR2 FNYEAQ (reference sequence). The CDR3 is 13 amino acids. The CDR3 DNA reads as TGTGCTAGCAGCTTAGATAGGACCTACGAGCAGTACTTC. This gives the protein CASSLDRTYEQYF. The entire variable domain, with the rest obtained from reference TRBV7-7 and TRBJ2-7, is as follows: GAGVSQSPRYKVTKRGQDVTLRCDPISSHATLYWYQQALGQGPEFLTYFNYEAQPDKSGLPSDRFSAERPEGSISTLTIQRTEQRDSAMYRCASSLDRTYEQYFGPGTRLTVT.

This clonotype has only a few counts. Here the CDR3 omits its conserved ending phenylalanine or tryptophan, so a read error is the likely source. The chain recombines TRBV20-1 with TRBJ2-2; the match to TRBD1 covers 8 bases. The CDR3 extends over 14 amino acids. The ends lost 4 bases at V and 4 bases at J; junction bases unmatched: 5. From germline, CDR1 is DFQATT and CDR2 SNEGSKA (reference sequence). The CDR3 protein is CSANRGAGTGELFL. In nucleotides, the CDR3 is TGCAGTGCTAACAGGGGGGCCGGCACCGGGGAGCTGTTTTTA.